Below, 19 T cell receptor beta chains from the same sample are listed, as sequenced in a study of blood T cell repertoires in COVID-19. Clones were read by immunoSEQ multiplex PCR, and TCRdb kept only the in-frame ones, dropping some. The table shows about 220,000 clones, with approximately 78% occurring only once. The sequenced sample consisted of peripheral blood. These receptors all stem from a woman in her 70s with COVID-19, enrolled during active disease.

This clone was seen a few times. CDR3 residues: CASSLPRTSGRYEQYF. CDR3 sequence (DNA): TGTGCCAGCAGCCTCCCTCGGACTAGCGGGAGGTACGAGCAGTACTTC. This chain links TRBV5-4 with TRBJ2-7, with 14 bases fitting TRBD2. The CDR3 is 16 residues long. Germline V gives CDR1 SGHNT, CDR2 YYREEE (reference sequence). The V gene end was trimmed by 4 bases and the J gene end by 4 bases; junction bases not matched to a gene: 7.

The chain joins TRBV6-6 to TRBJ2-5, with a possible D match to TRBD1 (5 bases). Germline CDR1 is MNHNY and CDR2 is SVGAGI (reference sequence). With 7 bases removed from V and 2 bases from J, the gap between germline ends came to 20 bases. This CDR3 comprises 16 residues. The CDR3 nucleotides are TGTGCCAGCACCCTAGGGGTGAGCGCCTTACAAGAGACCCAGTACTTC. Its translation: CASTLGVSALQETQYF.

This clone was seen a few times. The V and J genes are TRBV13 and TRBJ2-7, with 7 bases matching TRBD1. Germline V lookup: CDR1 PRHDT, CDR2 FYEKMQ (reference sequence). J lost 7 bases, V lost 6 bases, and 15 bases had no gene match. The CDR3 runs to 15 residues. The CDR3 loop is CASSQTGTASLEQYF. The CDR3, as DNA: TGTGCCAGCAGTCAAACCGGGACAGCAAGTTTAGAGCAGTACTTC.

At least ten counts were recorded for this clone. The V call is TRBV6-4, the J call TRBJ2-3; the match to TRBD1 covers 10 bases. V shed 3 bases and J 5 bases; nucleotides not matched to a gene: 2. This CDR3 contains 14 residues. In germline, CDR1 is MRHNA, CDR2 SNTAGT. This CDR3 is CASSETGGIDTQYF. CDR3 DNA sequence: TGTGCCAGCAGTGAGACAGGGGGCATAGATACGCAGTATTTT.

This sequence joins TRBV14 and TRBJ1-3; maybe TRBD1 (6 bases). Germline V CDR1 and CDR2: SGHDN, FVKESK. The CDR3 spans 15 residues. Deletions cut 1 base from V and 0 bases from J, with 7 bases between. The CDR3 region has the DNA TGTGCCAGCAGCCAAGGACAGGTCTCTGGAAACACCATATATTTT. Its translation is CASSQGQVSGNTIYF.

In its sample, this clone was seen once. V is TRBV28 and J is TRBJ2-3; 13 nucleotides line up with TRBD2. From germline, CDR1 is MDHEN and CDR2 SYDVKM. The CDR3 extends over 15 amino acids. With V trimmed by 4 bases and J by 7 bases, 5 bases remained unmatched. CDR3 in DNA: TGTGCCAGCAGTTCGGTACTAGCGGGAGGGTATACGCAGTATTTT. Translation: CASSSVLAGGYTQYF. Using reference TRBV28 and TRBJ2-3 for the parts outside the CDR3, the full variable domain is DVKVTQSSRYLVKRTGEKVFLECVQDMDHENMFWYRQDPGLGLRLIYFSYDVKMKEKGDIPEGYSVSREKKERFSLILESASTNQTSMYLCASSSVLAGGYTQYFGPGTRLTVL.

This chain connects TRBV27 to TRBJ2-3; 8 bases map to TRBD1. The junction had 7 bases not matched to a gene; V was cut back by 5 bases and J by 3 bases. CDR1 and CDR2 from the germline V gene are MNHEY and SMNVEV (reference sequence). The CDR3 is 15 residues long. CDR3 sequence: CASSPKDRATDTQYF. As DNA, the CDR3 is TGTGCCAGCAGTCCCAAGGACAGGGCGACAGATACGCAGTATTTT.

Only one count was recorded for this clone. The CDR3 sequence: CASSQRASSYNEQFF. CDR3 in DNA: TGTGCCAGCAGCCAGCGGGCCAGCTCCTACAATGAGCAGTTCTTC. The chain is built from TRBV11-2 and TRBJ2-1; perhaps TRBD2 as D (6 bases). Trimming cost V 5 bases and J 0 bases, with 11 bases left between them. CDR3 length: 15 residues. In germline, CDR1 is SGHAT, CDR2 FQNNGV.

This clone was detected a few times. This rearrangement joins TRBV2 to TRBJ2-5; no clear D. V lost 3 bases, J lost 2 bases, and 16 bases lay in between. Germline CDR1 reads SNHLY; CDR2 reads FYNNEI. The CDR3 length is 16 residues. The DNA of the CDR3 is TGTGCCAGCAGTGACGGGTTGCTACAAATTCAAGAGACCCAGTACTTC. Amino acids: CASSDGLLQIQETQYF.

CDR3 amino acids: CASSSPGYSNQPQHF. The CDR3 coding sequence is TGTGCCAGCAGTTCCCCGGGGTATAGCAATCAGCCCCAGCATTTT. V is TRBV28 and J is TRBJ1-5; D gene unclear. The CDR3 sequence is 15 residues long. The V gene's germline CDR1 is MDHEN and CDR2 SYDVKM. Trimming stripped 4 bases from V and 0 bases from J, with 10 bases between.

The rearrangement joins TRBV7-9 to TRBJ2-1, with TRBD1 identical over 10 bases. The CDR3 has 14 amino acids. Germline loops: CDR1 SEHNR, CDR2 FQNEAQ (reference sequence). Unmatched junction bases numbered 4, after V lost 3 bases and J lost 8 bases. CDR3 sequence: CASSFRQGADEQFF. CDR3 in DNA: TGTGCCAGCAGCTTTAGACAGGGGGCCGATGAGCAGTTCTTC.

This chain joins TRBV2 and TRBJ2-2; TRBD1 matches 7 bases. The CDR3 loop spans 14 amino acids. Germline CDR1 SNHLY, CDR2 FYNNEI. V lost 7 bases to trimming and J lost 1 base; unmatched junction nucleotides: 3. The CDR3 here is CASIWDRNTGELFF. CDR3 coding DNA: TGTGCCAGCATTTGGGACAGGAACACCGGGGAGCTGTTTTTT.

This clone turned up a few times. V is TRBV5-1 and J is TRBJ2-1, with a weak D call TRBD1 (5 bases). The germline gives CDR1 SGHRS, CDR2 YFSETQ. This CDR3 has 12 residues. V was shortened by 5 bases and J by 6 bases, with 9 bases between the two germline ends. CDR3 sequence reads: CASRSDSNEQFF. The CDR3 region has the DNA TGCGCCAGCAGGTCCGACAGCAATGAGCAGTTCTTC.

This chain joins TRBV30 and TRBJ1-1; weak D call: TRBD1 (6 bases). CDR1 is GTSNPN, CDR2 SVGIG, per germline (reference sequence). The CDR3 consists of 14 residues. The V end was cut by 4 bases, the J end by 6 bases, with 18 bases between. Written as DNA, the CDR3 is TGTGCCTGGATTAGGGACACTTTTTATGCTGAAGCTTTCTTT. This codes for CAWIRDTFYAEAFF.

On this clone itself: Within the sample, other DNA sequences also encode this same CDR3. The V and J genes are TRBV9 and TRBJ1-2; D unresolved. The CDR3 loop spans 14 amino acids. With 0 bases removed from V and 1 base from J, the gap between germline ends came to 7 bases. Germline loops: CDR1 SGDLS, CDR2 YYNGEE. CDR3 DNA: TGTGCCAGCAGCGTAGGAAGGAGTAACTATGGCTACACCTTC. Translated: CASSVGRSNYGYTF.

This chain links TRBV6-2 or TRBV6-3 with TRBJ1-6, with 7 bases lining up with TRBD1. CDR3 length: 15 residues. Germline V gives CDR1 MNHEY, CDR2 SVGEGT. V shed 5 bases and J 10 bases; nucleotides not matched to a gene: 11. CDR3 loop: CASSPIDRDGSPLHF. CDR3 DNA sequence: TGTGCCAGCAGTCCCATCGACAGGGACGGATCACCCCTCCACTTT.

V usage is TRBV3-1 (or the pseudogene TRBV3-2) and J usage is TRBJ2-5; D possibly corresponds to TRBD1 (5 bases). CDR1 is LGHDT, CDR2 YNNKEL, per germline (reference sequence). The V end lost 4 bases, the J end lost 6 bases, and 15 bases lay between the germline ends. The CDR3 extends over 14 amino acids. The CDR3 DNA reads TGTGCCAGCAGCCCCGCGCTGGCAGGGAAGACCCAGTACTTC. Translation gives CASSPALAGKTQYF.

The chain combines TRBV30 with TRBJ1-2; 7 bases fit TRBD1. The CDR3 sequence is 11 residues long. Trimming at V came to 5 bases and at J to 8 bases, leaving 5 bases not matched to a gene. CDR1 and CDR2 (germline): GTSNPN, SVGIG (reference sequence). CDR3 DNA: TGTGCCTGGGACAGGGAGTCGGGCTACACCTTC. This encodes CAWDRESGYTF.

J is TRBJ1-1 and V is TRBV7-3; D gene unclear. Trimming stripped 2 bases from V and 1 base from J, with 8 bases between. This CDR3 has 14 residues. CDR1 and CDR2 (germline): SGHTA, FQGTGA. In DNA form, the CDR3 reads TGTGCCAGCAGCTTAGGCACCACGAACACTGAAGCTTTCTTT. It specifies CASSLGTTNTEAFF. Together with reference TRBV7-3 and TRBJ1-1, the CDR3 gives the full variable domain: GAGVSQTPSNKVTEKGKYVELRCDPISGHTALYWYRQSLGQGPEFLIYFQGTGAADDSGLPNDRFFAVRPEGSVSTLKIQRTERGDSAVYLCASSLGTTNTEAFFGQGTRLTVV.